This T cell receptor beta chain was recovered during a study of blood T cell repertoires in COVID-19. Background on the study: Some COVID-19 samples were acute and others convalescent; all came from the United States, Italy and Spain.

The data were produced by immunoSEQ multiplex PCR, yet TCRdb's version contains in-frame clones alone and is incomplete. Of roughly 130,000 clones detected, over 80% appear once; the ten largest clones hold nearly 4%. Individuals drawn from around 25 US areas were roughly 18 to 95 years old. The study counted Cohort 3 donors as recovered given two negative PCRs, clearance, or symptom resolution. V was pared by 3 bases and J by 0 bases, with 5 bases of the junction left unmatched. The CDR3 loop spans 15 amino acids. Germline CDR1 is MNHEY and CDR2 is SMNVEV (reference sequence). V usage is TRBV27 and J usage is TRBJ2-7; TRBD2 matches 7 bases. The specimen was PBMCs or T cells enriched from blood (not recorded which). The TCR sequence derives from a woman aged 25-40 years who had recovered from COVID-19. The CDR3 bases are TGTGCCAGCAGTTTGACTAGCCGGAGCTCCTACGAGCAGTACTTC. Protein product: CASSLTSRSSYEQYF.